This TCR beta chain is from a study of blood T cell repertoires in COVID-19. On the study more broadly: In each case, the material was cDNA or gDNA derived from T cells, B-cell-depleted T cells, or PBMCs.

During active infection, Seattle patients enrolled and were then monitored through disease. This clone was found once. Per the germline V gene, CDR1 is LNHDA and CDR2 is SQIVND (reference sequence). Between the trimmed V and J ends, which lost 1 base and 7 bases, there was a span of 17 bases. The CDR3 has 15 residues. The protocol was immunoSEQ multiplex PCR, while the TCRdb copy is restricted to in-frame clones and leaves out a portion. This repertoire shows 150,000 or so clones, around 85% found once; its top ten account for 0.6% to 0.65%. The rearrangement links TRBV19 to TRBJ2-7; possibly TRBD1 for D (5 bases). This TCR was sampled from a man aged 60-69 years with COVID-19, enrolled during active disease. Sequenced input: peripheral blood. Here the CDR3 reads CASSIGTPGYREQYF. The CDR3, as DNA: TGTGCCAGTAGTATAGGGACGCCAGGGTATCGAGAGCAGTACTTC.